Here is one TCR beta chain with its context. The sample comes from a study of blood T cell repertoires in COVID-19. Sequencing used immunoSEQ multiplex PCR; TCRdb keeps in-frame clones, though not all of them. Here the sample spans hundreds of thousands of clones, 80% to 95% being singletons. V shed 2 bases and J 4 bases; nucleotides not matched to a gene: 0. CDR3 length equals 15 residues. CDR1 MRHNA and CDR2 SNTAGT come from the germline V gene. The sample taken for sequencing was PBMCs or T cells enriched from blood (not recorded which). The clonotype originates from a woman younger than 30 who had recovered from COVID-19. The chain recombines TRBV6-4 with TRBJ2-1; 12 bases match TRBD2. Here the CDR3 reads CASSDGTSGYNEQFF. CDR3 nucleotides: TGTGCCAGCAGTGACGGGACTAGCGGGTACAATGAGCAGTTCTTC.